This T cell receptor (beta chain) was captured in a study of radiotherapy plus CTLA-4 blockade in lung cancer. Study-wide background: Across the patients, objective responses occurred in approximately 19%, and disease control in roughly 30%. Study observations and caveats: Radiotherapy with ipilimumab was followed by blood expansion of tumor-derived clones.

This CDR3 region has 17 residues. Germline values: CDR1 SGHRS, CDR2 YFSETQ. V trimming: 6 bases; J trimming: 2 bases; junction bases outside the gene matches: 12. Enrolled patients, whose metastatic non-small-cell lung cancer was chemo-refractory, received focal radiation plus CTLA-4 blockade with ipilimumab. Profiling relied on immunoSEQ multiplex PCR, and the TCRdb table lists in-frame clones only, not all of them. The repertoire holds around 71,000 clones, with roughly three quarters as singletons. Points on this clone: Its antigen is not identified.

The specimen was peripheral blood, collected from a patient treated with radiotherapy plus ipilimumab. V is TRBV5-1 and J is TRBJ2-3; 10 bases line up with TRBD2. The sequence was collected from a human donor with non-small cell lung cancer whose response to radiotherapy plus ipilimumab could not be evaluated. Some clones in this sample may be carry-over from other donors' samples. CDR3 sequence: CASNPAASGGLTDTQYF. The DNA of the CDR3 is TGCGCCAGCAATCCGGCGGCTAGCGGGGGCCTCACAGATACGCAGTATTTT.